This T cell receptor beta chain was obtained from a study of Tregs in tolerant kidney transplant recipients. Study findings and constraints: No direct test of biological reproducibility was done here.

With respect to this clone: Its specificity is unknown.

Mixed chimerism was transient after nonmyeloablative marrow transplants from related graft donors. The CDR3 covers 16 residues. The germline V gene has CDR1 SGHTA and CDR2 FQGNSA. V was pared by 5 bases and J by 5 bases, with 9 bases of the junction left unmatched. Produced via immunoSEQ multiplex PCR; TCRdb's table is partial and in-frame only. The table shows more than 70,000 clones, with roughly nine tenths occurring only once. The chain couples TRBV7-2 to TRBJ2-1; TRBD2 matches at 10 bases. The sample consisted of CD4+ T cells from blood (PBMCs), taken 24 months after the transplant. The TCR originated in a human patient who received a combined kidney and bone marrow transplant. Some T cells here may be from the graft donor. CDR3: CASSPQAGGPNNEQFF. The CDR3 coding sequence is TGTGCCAGCAGCCCCCAAGCGGGGGGGCCGAACAATGAGCAGTTCTTC.